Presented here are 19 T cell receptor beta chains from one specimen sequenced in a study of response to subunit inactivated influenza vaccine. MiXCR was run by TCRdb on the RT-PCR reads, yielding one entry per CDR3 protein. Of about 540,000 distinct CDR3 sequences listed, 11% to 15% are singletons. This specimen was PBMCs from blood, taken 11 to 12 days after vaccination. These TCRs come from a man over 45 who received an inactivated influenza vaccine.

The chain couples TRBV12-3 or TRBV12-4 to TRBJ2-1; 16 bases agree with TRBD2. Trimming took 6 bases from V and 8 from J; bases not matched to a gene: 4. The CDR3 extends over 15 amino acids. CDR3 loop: CASRPGTSGGDEQFF. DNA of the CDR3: TGTGCCAGCAGACCCGGGACTAGCGGGGGGGATGAGCAGTTCTTC.

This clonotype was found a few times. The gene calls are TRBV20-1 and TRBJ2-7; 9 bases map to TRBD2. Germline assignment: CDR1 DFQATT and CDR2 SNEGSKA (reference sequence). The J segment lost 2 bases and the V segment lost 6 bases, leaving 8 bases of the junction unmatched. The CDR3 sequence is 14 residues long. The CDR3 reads CSASLGGRAYEQYF. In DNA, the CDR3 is TGCAGTGCCAGCTTGGGCGGGAGGGCCTACGAGCAGTACTTC.

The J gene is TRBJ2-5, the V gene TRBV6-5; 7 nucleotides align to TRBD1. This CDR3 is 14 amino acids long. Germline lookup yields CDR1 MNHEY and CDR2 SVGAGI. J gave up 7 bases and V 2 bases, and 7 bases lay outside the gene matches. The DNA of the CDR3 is TGTGCCAGCAGTTACCGAGGGGACAGCACGACCCAGTACTTC. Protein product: CASSYRGDSTTQYF.

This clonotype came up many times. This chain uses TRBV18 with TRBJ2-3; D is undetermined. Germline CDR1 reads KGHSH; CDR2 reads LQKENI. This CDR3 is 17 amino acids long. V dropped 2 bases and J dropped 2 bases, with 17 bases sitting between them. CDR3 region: CASSPGFRPINTDTQYF. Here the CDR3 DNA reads TGTGCCAGCTCACCAGGATTCAGACCCATCAACACAGATACGCAGTATTTT.

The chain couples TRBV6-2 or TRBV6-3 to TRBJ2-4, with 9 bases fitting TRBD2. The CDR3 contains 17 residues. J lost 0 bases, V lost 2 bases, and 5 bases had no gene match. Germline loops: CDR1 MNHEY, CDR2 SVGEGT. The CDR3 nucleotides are TGTGCCAGCAGTTACCAGACTAGCGGAGAAGCCAAAAACATTCAGTACTTC. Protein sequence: CASSYQTSGEAKNIQYF.

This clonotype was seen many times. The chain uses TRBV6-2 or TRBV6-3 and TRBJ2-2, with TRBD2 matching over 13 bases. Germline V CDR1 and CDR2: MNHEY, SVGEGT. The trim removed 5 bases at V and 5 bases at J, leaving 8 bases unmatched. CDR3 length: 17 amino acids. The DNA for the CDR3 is TGTGCCAGCAGTCATCCGGGACTAGCGGGACGAACCGGGGAGCTGTTTTTT. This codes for CASSHPGLAGRTGELFF.

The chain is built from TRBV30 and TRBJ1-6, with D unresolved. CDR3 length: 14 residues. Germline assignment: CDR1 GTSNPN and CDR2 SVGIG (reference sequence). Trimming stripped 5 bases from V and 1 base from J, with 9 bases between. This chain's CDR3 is CAWGLGSYNSPLHF. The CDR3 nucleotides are TGTGCCTGGGGCCTAGGTTCCTATAATTCACCCCTCCACTTT. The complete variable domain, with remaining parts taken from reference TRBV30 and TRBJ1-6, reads SQTIHQWPATLVQPVGSPLSLECTVEGTSNPNLYWYRQAAGRGLQLLFYSVGIGQISSEVPQNLSASRPQDRQFILSSKKLLLSDSGFYLCAWGLGSYNSPLHFGNGTRLTVT.

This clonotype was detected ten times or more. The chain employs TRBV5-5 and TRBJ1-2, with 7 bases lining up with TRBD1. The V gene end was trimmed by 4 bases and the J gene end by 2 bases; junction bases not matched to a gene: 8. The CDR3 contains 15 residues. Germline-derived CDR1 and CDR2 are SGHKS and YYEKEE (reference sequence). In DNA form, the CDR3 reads TGTGCCAGCAGCAAAGGTCCGGGACAGAACTATGGCTACACCTTC. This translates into CASSKGPGQNYGYTF. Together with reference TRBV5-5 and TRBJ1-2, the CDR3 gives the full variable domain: DAGVTQSPTHLIKTRGQQVTLRCSPISGHKSVSWYQQVLGQGPQFIFQYYEKEERGRGNFPDRFSARQFPNYSSELNVNALLLGDSALYLCASSKGPGQNYGYTFGSGTRLTVV.

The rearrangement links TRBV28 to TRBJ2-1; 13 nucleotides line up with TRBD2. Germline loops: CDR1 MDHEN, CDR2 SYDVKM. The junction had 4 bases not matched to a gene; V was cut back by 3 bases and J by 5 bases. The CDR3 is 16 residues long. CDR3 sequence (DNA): TGTGCCAGCAGTTTTTGGACTAGCGGGAGAAACAATGAGCAGTTCTTC. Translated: CASSFWTSGRNNEQFF.

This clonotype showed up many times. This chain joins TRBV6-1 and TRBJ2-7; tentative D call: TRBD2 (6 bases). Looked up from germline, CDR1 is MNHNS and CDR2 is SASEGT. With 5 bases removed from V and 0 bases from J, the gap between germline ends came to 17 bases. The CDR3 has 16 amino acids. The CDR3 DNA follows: TGTGCCAGCAGTCCGCCTGGGCGGAGGGCCTCCTACGAGCAGTACTTC. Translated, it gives CASSPPGRRASYEQYF.

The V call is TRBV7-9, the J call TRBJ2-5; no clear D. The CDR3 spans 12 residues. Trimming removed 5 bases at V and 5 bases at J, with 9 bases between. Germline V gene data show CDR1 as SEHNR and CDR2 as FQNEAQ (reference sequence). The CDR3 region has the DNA TGTGCCAGCAGCACTACGGCCGAGACCCAGTACTTC. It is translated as CASSTTAETQYF.

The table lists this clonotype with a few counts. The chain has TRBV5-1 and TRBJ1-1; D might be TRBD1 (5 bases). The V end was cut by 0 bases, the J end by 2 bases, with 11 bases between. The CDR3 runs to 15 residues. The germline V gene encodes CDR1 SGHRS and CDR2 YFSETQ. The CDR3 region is CASSLEGGVNTEAFF. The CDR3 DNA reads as TGCGCCAGCAGCTTGGAAGGAGGGGTTAACACTGAAGCTTTCTTT.

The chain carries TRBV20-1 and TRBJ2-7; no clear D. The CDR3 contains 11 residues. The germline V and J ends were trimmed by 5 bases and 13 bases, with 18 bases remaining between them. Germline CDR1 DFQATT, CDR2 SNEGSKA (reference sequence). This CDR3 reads CSALWGFYLYF. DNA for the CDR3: TGCAGTGCTCTATGGGGATTCTACCTATACTTC.

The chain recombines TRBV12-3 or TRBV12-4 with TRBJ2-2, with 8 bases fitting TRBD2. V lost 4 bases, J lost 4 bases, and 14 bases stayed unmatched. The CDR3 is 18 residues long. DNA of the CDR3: TGTGCCAGCAGTTATGGGGGGTTAGCGGGATCTCGCACCGGGGAGCTGTTTTTT. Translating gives CASSYGGLAGSRTGELFF.

Here the CDR3 reads CASSPGTAGGQETQYF. The CDR3 coding sequence is TGTGCCAGCAGCCCTGGGACGGCAGGAGGTCAAGAGACCCAGTACTTC. V and J are TRBV7-6 and TRBJ2-5, with D perhaps being TRBD1 or TRBD2 (5 bases each). The germline V gene encodes CDR1 SGHVS and CDR2 FNYEAQ. V lost 5 bases to trimming and J lost 2 bases, with 18 bases between them. CDR3 size: 16 residues.

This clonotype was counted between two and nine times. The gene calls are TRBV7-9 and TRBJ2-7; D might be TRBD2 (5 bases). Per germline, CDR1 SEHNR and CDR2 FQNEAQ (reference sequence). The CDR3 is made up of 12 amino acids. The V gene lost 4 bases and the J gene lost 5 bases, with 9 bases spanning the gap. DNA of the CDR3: TGTGCCAGCAGCTATAGCGTAAACGAGCAGTACTTC. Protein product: CASSYSVNEQYF.

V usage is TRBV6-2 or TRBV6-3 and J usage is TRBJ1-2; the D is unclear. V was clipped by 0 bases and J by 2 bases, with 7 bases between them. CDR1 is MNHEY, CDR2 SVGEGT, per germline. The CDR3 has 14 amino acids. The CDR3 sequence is CASSYSNGNYGYTF. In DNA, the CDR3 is TGTGCCAGCAGTTACTCGAACGGGAACTATGGCTACACCTTC.

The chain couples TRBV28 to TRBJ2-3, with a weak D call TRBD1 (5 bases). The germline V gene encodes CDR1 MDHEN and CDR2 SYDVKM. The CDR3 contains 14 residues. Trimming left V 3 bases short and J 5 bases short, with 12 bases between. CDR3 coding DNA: TGTGCCAGCAGTTTGTGGCAAACAGGAGATACGCAGTATTTT. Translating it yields CASSLWQTGDTQYF. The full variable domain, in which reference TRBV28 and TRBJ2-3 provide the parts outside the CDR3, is DVKVTQSSRYLVKRTGEKVFLECVQDMDHENMFWYRQDPGLGLRLIYFSYDVKMKEKGDIPEGYSVSREKKERFSLILESASTNQTSMYLCASSLWQTGDTQYFGPGTRLTVL.

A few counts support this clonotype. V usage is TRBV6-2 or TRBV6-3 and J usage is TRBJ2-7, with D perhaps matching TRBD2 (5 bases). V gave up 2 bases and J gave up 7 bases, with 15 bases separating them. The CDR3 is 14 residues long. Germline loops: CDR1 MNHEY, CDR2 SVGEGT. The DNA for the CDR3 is TGTGCCAGCAGTTACGTCGGCCCCAAGCGGGAGCAGTACTTC. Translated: CASSYVGPKREQYF.